Here is one TCR beta chain with its context. The record originates from a study of blood T cell repertoires in COVID-19. Study in general: Some COVID-19 samples were acute and others convalescent; all came from the United States, Italy and Spain. PBMCs, B-cell-depleted T cells, or T cells provided the cDNA or gDNA that made up the material.

Original methodology: It was from reference gene primer amplification that nucleated cell counts were estimated. Produced via immunoSEQ multiplex PCR; TCRdb's table is partial and in-frame only. The V and J calls and the clone size are those of that table, but D and trimming were determined from the DNA. Here the sample spans tens of thousands of clones, approximately 79% being singletons. CDR1 and CDR2 from the germline V gene are SGHNT and YYREEE (reference sequence). The CDR3 sequence is 14 residues long. The V and J ends lost 1 base and 5 bases, in that order; junction bases with no gene match: 2.

The source material was peripheral blood. This clonotype was obtained from a man between 60 and 75 years old with active or convalescent COVID-19. The chain is built from TRBV5-4 and TRBJ2-7, with TRBD2 matching over 11 bases. The CDR3: CASSLRLAGHEQYF. CDR3 nucleotides: TGTGCCAGCAGCTTGCGACTAGCGGGGCACGAGCAGTACTTC.